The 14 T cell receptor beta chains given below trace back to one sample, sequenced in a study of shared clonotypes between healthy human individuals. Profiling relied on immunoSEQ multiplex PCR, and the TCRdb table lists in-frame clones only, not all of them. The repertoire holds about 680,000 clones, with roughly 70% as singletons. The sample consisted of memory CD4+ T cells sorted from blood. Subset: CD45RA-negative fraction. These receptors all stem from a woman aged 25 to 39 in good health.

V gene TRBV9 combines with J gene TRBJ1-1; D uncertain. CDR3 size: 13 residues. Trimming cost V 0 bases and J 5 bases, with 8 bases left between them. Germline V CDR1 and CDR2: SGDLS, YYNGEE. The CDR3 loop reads CASSVELGTEAFF. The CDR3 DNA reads TGTGCCAGCAGCGTAGAACTGGGTACTGAAGCTTTCTTT.

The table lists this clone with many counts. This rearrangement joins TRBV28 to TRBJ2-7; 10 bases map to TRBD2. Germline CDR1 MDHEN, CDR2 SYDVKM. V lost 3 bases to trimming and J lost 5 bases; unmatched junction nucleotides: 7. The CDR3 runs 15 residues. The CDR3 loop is CASSFYLAGVDEQYF. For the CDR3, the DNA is TGTGCCAGCAGTTTTTACCTAGCGGGAGTCGACGAGCAGTACTTC.

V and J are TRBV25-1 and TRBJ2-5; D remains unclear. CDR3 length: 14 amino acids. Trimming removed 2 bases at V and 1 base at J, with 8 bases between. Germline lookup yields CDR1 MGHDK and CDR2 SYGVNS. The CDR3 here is CASSEGQAQETQYF. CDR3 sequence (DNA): TGTGCCAGCAGTGAAGGCCAGGCCCAAGAGACCCAGTACTTC.

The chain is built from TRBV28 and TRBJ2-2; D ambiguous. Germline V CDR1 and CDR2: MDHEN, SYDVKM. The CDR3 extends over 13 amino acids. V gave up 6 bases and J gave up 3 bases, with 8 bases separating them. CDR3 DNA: TGTGCCAGCAGCAAACGGGACACCGGGGAGCTGTTTTTT. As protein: CASSKRDTGELFF.

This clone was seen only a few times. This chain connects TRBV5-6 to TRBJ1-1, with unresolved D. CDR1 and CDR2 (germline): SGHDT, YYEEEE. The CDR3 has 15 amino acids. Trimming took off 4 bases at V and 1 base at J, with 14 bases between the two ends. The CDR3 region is CASSPLGWQNTEAFF. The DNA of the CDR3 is TGTGCCAGCAGCCCCCTGGGGTGGCAGAACACTGAAGCTTTCTTT.

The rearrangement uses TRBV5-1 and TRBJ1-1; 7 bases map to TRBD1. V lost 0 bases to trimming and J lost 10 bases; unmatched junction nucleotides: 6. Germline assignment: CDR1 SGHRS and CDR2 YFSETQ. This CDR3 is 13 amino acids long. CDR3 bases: TGCGCCAGCAGCTTGGCCGGACAGGCGGGAGCTTTCTTT. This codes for CASSLAGQAGAFF.

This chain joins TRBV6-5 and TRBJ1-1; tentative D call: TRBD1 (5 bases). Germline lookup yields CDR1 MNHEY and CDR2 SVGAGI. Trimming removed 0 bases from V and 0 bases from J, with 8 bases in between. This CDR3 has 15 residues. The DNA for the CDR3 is TGTGCCAGCAGTTACTCGACAGAAATGAACACTGAAGCTTTCTTT. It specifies CASSYSTEMNTEAFF.

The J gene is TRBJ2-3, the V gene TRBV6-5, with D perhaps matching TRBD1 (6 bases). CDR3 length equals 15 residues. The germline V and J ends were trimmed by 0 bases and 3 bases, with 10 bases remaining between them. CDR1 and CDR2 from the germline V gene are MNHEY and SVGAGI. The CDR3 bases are TGTGCCAGCAGTTACTCTGGTCAGGGGACAGATACGCAGTATTTT. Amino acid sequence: CASSYSGQGTDTQYF.

This CDR3 is CASRRAPHEQYF. The DNA of the CDR3 is TGCGCCAGTAGGAGGGCACCTCACGAGCAGTACTTC. This chain joins TRBV5-1 and TRBJ2-7, with D possibly being TRBD2 (6 bases). V was trimmed by 8 bases and J by 5 bases, leaving 14 bases between them. The V gene's germline CDR1 is SGHRS and CDR2 YFSETQ. The CDR3 spans 12 residues. The entire variable domain, with the rest obtained from reference TRBV5-1 and TRBJ2-7, is as follows: KAGVTQTPRYLIKTRGQQVTLSCSPISGHRSVSWYQQTPGQGLQFLFEYFSETQRNKGNFPGRFSGRQFSNSRSEMNVSTLELGDSALYLCASRRAPHEQYFGPGTRLTVT.

For the CDR3, the DNA is TGTGCCTGGGGACAGGGGGACTATGGCTACACCTTC. Translated, it gives CAWGQGDYGYTF. V gene TRBV30 combines with J gene TRBJ1-2; 10 positions match TRBD1. The V gene end was trimmed by 5 bases and the J gene end by 3 bases; junction bases not matched to a gene: 0. The CDR3 is 12 residues long. Germline lookup yields CDR1 GTSNPN and CDR2 SVGIG (reference sequence).

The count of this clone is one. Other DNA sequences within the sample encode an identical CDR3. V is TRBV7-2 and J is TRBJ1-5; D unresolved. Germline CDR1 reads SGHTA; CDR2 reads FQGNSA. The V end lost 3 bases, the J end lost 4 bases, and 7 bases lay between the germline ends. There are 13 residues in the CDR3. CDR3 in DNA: TGTGCCAGCAGCTTGGGGTTTAATCAGCCCCAGCATTTT. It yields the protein CASSLGFNQPQHF.

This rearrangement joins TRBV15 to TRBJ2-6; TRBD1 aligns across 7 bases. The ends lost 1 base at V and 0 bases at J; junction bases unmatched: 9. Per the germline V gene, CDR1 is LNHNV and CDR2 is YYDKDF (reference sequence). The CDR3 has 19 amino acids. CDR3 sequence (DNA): TGTGCCACCAGCAGAGGGTTGGGACAGCTGCCCTCTGGGGCCAACGTCCTGACTTTC. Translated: CATSRGLGQLPSGANVLTF.

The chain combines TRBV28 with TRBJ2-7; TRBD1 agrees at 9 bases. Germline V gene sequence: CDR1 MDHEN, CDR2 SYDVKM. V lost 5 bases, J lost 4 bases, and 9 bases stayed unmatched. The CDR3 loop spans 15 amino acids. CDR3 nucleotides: TGTGCCAGCAGTGCCGGGACAGGGCCCCCTTACGAGCAGTACTTC. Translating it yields CASSAGTGPPYEQYF. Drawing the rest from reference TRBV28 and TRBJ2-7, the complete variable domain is DVKVTQSSRYLVKRTGEKVFLECVQDMDHENMFWYRQDPGLGLRLIYFSYDVKMKEKGDIPEGYSVSREKKERFSLILESASTNQTSMYLCASSAGTGPPYEQYFGPGTRLTVT.

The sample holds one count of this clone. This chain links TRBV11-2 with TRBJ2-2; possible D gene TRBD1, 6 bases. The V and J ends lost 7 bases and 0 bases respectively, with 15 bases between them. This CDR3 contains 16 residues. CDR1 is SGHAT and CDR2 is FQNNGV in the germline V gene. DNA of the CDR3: TGTGCCAGCACCCGGACAGCGCTATCGAACACCGGGGAGCTGTTTTTT. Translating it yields CASTRTALSNTGELFF.